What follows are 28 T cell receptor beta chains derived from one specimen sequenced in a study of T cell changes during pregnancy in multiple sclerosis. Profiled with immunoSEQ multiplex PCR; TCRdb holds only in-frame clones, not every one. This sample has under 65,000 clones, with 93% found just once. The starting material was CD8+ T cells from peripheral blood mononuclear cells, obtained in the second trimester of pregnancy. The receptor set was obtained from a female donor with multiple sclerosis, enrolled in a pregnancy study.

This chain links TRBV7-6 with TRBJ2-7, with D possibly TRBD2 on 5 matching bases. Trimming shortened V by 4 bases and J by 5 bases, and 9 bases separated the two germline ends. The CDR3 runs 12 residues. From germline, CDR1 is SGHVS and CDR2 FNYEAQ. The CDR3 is CASSSGKDEQYF. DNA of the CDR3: TGTGCCAGCAGCTCCGGGAAGGACGAGCAGTACTTC.

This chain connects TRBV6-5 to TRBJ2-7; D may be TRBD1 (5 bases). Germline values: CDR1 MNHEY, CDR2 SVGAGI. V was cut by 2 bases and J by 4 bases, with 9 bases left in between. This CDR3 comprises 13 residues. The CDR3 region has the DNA TGTGCCAGCAGTTACGCGGCAGGGTACGAGCAGTACTTC. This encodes CASSYAAGYEQYF.

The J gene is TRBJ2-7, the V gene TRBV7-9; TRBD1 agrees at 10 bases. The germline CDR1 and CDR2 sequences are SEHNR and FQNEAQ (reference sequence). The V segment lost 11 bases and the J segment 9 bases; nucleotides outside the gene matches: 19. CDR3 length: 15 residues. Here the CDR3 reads CAGGNSGTGEGPQYF. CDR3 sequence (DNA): TGTGCCGGCGGAAATTCCGGGACAGGGGAGGGACCGCAGTACTTC.

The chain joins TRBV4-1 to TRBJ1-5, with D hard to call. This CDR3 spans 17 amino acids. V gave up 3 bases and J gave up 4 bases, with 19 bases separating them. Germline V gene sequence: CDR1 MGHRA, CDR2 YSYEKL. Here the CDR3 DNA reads TGCGCCAGCAGCCAGGCCGGCCCTACCCCGGGGAATCAGCCCCAGCATTTT. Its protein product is CASSQAGPTPGNQPQHF.

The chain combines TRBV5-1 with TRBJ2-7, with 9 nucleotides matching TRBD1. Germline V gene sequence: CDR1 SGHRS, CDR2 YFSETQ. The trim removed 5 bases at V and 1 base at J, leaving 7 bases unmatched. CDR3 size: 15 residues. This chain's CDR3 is CASRIDRGRSYEQYF. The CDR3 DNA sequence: TGCGCCAGCAGAATTGACAGGGGGAGATCCTACGAGCAGTACTTC.

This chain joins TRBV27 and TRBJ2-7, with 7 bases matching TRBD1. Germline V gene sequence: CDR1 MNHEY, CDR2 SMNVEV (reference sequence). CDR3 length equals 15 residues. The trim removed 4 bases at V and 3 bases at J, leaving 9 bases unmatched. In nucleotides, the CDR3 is TGTGCCAGCAGTTCCCCCAGACAGGGCTACTACGAGCAGTACTTC. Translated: CASSSPRQGYYEQYF.

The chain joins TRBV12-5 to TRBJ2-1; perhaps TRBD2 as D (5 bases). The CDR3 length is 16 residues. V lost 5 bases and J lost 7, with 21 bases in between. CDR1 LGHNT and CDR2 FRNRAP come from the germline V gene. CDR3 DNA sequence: TGTGCTAGTGGTCTAGGACTGCCCGGGGATGTGAATGAGCAGTTCTTC. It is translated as CASGLGLPGDVNEQFF.

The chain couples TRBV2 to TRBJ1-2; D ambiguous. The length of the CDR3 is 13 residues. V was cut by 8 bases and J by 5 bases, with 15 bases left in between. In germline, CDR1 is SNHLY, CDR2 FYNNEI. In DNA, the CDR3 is TGTGCCAGCCCCTGGGCACAGCAATATGGCTACACCTTC. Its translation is CASPWAQQYGYTF.

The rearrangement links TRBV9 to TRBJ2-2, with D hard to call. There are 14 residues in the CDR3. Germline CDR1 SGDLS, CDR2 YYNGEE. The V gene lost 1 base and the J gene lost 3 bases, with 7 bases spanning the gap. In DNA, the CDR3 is TGTGCCAGCAGCGTATCTGGAGACACCGGGGAGCTGTTTTTT. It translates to CASSVSGDTGELFF.

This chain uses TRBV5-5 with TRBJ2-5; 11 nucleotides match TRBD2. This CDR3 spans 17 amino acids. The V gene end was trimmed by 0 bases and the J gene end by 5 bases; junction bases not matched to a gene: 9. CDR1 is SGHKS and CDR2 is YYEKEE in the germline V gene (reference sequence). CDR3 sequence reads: CASSLVTSGGRGETQYF. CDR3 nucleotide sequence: TGTGCCAGCAGCTTGGTAACTAGCGGGGGCCGAGGGGAGACCCAGTACTTC. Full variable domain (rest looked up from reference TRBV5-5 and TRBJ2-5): DAGVTQSPTHLIKTRGQQVTLRCSPISGHKSVSWYQQVLGQGPQFIFQYYEKEERGRGNFPDRFSARQFPNYSSELNVNALLLGDSALYLCASSLVTSGGRGETQYFGPGTRLLVL.

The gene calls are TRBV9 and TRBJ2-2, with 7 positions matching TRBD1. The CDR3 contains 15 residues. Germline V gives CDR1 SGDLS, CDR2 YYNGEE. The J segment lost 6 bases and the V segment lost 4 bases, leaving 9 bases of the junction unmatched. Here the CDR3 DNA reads TGTGCCAGCAGCTCCCGGACAGGTGGGTCCGGGGAGCTGTTTTTT. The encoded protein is CASSSRTGGSGELFF.

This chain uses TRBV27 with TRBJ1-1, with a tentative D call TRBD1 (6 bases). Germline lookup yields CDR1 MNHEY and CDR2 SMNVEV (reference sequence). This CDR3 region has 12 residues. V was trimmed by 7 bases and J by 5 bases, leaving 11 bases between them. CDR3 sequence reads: CASKGGETEAFF. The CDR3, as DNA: TGTGCCAGCAAAGGGGGTGAGACTGAAGCTTTCTTT.

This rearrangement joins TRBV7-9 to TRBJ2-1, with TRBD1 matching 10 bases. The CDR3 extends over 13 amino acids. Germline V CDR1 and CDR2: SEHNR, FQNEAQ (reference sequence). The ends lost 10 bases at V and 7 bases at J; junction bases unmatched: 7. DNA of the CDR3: TGTGCCACATTCCCGGGACAGGGGAATGAGCAGTTCTTC. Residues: CATFPGQGNEQFF.

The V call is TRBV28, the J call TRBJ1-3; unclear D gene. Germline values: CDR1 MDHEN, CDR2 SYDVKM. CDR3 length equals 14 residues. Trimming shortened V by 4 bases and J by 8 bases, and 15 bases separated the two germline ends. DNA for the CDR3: TGTGCCAGCAGTTCGCCTTCTAGCGGGGACACCATATATTTT. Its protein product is CASSSPSSGDTIYF.

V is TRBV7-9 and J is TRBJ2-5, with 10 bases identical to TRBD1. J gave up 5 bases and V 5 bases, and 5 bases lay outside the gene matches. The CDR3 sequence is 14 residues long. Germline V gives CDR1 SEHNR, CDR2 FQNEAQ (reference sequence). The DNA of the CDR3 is TGTGCCAGCAGCCCCTCGGACAGGGGGGAGACCCAGTACTTC. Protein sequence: CASSPSDRGETQYF.

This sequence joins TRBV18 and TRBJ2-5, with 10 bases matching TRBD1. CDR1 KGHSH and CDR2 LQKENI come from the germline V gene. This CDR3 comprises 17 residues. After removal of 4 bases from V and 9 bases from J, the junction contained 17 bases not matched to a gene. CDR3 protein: CASSLRPGQGTAEAQYF. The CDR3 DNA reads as TGTGCCAGCTCACTTCGGCCGGGACAGGGGACGGCCGAAGCCCAGTACTTC.

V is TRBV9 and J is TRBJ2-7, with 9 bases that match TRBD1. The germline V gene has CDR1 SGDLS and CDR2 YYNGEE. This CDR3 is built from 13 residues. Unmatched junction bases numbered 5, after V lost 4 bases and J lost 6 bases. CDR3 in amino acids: CASSFGQGSEQYF. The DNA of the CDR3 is TGTGCCAGCAGCTTCGGACAGGGGAGCGAGCAGTACTTC.

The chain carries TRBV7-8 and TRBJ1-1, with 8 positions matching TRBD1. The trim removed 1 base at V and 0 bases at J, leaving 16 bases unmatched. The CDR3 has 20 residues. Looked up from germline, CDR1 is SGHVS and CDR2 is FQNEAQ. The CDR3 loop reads CASSLERSGGHSTLNTEAFF. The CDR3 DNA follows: TGTGCCAGCAGCTTAGAGCGGTCAGGGGGCCACTCTACCCTGAACACTGAAGCTTTCTTT.

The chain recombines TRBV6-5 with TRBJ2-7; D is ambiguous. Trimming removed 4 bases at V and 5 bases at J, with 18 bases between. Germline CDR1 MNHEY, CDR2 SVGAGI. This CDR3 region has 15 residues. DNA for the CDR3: TGTGCCAGCAGTTCCCAAGAGGCCCAATGGGACGAGCAGTACTTC. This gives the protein CASSSQEAQWDEQYF.

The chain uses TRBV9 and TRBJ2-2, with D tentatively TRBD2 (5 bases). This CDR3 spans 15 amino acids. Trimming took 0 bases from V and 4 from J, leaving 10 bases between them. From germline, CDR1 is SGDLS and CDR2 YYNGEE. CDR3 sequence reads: CASSVGSGLTGELFF. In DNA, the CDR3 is TGTGCCAGCAGCGTAGGCAGCGGCCTCACCGGGGAGCTGTTTTTT.

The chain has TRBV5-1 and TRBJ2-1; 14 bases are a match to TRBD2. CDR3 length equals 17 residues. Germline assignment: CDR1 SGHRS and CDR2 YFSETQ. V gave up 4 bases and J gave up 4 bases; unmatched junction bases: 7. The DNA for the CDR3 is TGCGCCAGCAGCCAGGATGGGACTAGCGGGAGATACAATGAGCAGTTCTTC. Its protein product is CASSQDGTSGRYNEQFF. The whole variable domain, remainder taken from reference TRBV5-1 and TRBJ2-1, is KAGVTQTPRYLIKTRGQQVTLSCSPISGHRSVSWYQQTPGQGLQFLFEYFSETQRNKGNFPGRFSGRQFSNSRSEMNVSTLELGDSALYLCASSQDGTSGRYNEQFFGPGTRLTVL.

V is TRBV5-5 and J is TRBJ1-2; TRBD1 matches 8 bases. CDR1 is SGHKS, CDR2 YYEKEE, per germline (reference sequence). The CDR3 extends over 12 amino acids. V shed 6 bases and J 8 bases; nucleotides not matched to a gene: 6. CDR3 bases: TGTGCCAGCATCAGAGACAGGGGCGGCTACACCTTC. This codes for CASIRDRGGYTF.

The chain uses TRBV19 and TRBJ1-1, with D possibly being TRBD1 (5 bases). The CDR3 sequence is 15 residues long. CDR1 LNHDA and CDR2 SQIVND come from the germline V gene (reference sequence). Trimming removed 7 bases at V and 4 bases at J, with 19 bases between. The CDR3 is CASMGLFGSSTEAFF. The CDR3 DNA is TGTGCCAGTATGGGGCTTTTCGGCAGCAGCACTGAAGCTTTCTTT.

CDR3 in DNA: TGTGCCAGCAGCCCGTTCGCAGGGACGAACACCGGGGAGCTGTTTTTT. The encoded protein is CASSPFAGTNTGELFF. V and J are TRBV9 and TRBJ2-2, with TRBD1 as a possible D gene (5 bases). The CDR3 sequence is 16 residues long. Germline CDR1 and CDR2: SGDLS and YYNGEE. The ends were cut back, 4 bases at V and 0 bases at J, with 13 bases in the middle.

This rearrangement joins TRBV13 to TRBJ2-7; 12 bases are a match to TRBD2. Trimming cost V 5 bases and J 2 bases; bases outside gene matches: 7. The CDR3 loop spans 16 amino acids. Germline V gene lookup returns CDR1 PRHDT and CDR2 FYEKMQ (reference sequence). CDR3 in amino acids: CASSEGLAGGTYEQYF. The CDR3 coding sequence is TGTGCCAGCAGCGAGGGGCTAGCGGGAGGGACCTACGAGCAGTACTTC.

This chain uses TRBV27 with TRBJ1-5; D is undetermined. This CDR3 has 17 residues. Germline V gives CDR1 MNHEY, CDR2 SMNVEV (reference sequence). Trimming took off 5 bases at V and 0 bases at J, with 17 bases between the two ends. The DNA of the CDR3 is TGTGCCAGCAGTCCCGATGGAGAGGCTCATAGCAATCAGCCCCAGCATTTT. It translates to CASSPDGEAHSNQPQHF.

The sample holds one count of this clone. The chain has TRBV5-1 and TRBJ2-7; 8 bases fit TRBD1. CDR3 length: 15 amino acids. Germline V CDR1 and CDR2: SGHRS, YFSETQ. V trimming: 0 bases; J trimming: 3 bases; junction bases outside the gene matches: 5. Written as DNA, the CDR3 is TGCGCCAGCAGCTTGGTGCAGGGGGCCTACTACGAGCAGTACTTC. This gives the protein CASSLVQGAYYEQYF.

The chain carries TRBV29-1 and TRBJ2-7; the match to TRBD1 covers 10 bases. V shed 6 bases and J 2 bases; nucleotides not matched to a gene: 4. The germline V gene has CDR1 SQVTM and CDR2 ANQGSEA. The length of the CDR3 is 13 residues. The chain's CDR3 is CSVGTGDTYEQYF. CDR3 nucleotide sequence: TGCAGCGTCGGGACAGGGGATACCTACGAGCAGTACTTC.